These 21 T cell receptor beta chains share one sample of origin, sequenced in a study of human T cells and chemical hapten exposure. The time point denotes: pre-sensitization, week 0. This sample's treatment: therapeutic diphenylcyclopropenone sensitization with weekly scalp DPC. One entry per CDR3 protein, called by TCRdb with MiXCR from the RACE reads. The table has 35,000 to 50,000 distinct CDR3 sequences, around 12% seen once; the top ten hold approximately 5.3%. This specimen was whole blood, taken in connection with sensitization to the hapten diphenylcyclopropenone (DPC). These receptors all come from a woman aged 25 to 39 with alopecia areata. Some clones in this sample may be carry-over from other donors' samples.

The DNA for the CDR3 is TGTGCCAGCAGCCCACTAGATTCTGGAAACACCATATATTTT. Amino acid sequence: CASSPLDSGNTIYF. V is TRBV3-1 and J is TRBJ1-3; D is ambiguous. CDR3 length: 14 residues. Trimming took off 4 bases at V and 1 base at J, with 8 bases between the two ends. The germline V gene encodes CDR1 LGHDT and CDR2 YNNKEL (reference sequence).

The chain carries TRBV11-2 and TRBJ1-5; 7 nucleotides agree with TRBD1. CDR1 and CDR2 (germline): SGHAT, FQNNGV. CDR3 length equals 15 residues. Trimming took 5 bases from V and 0 from J; bases not matched to a gene: 4. This CDR3 is CASSQGVNSNQPQHF. DNA for the CDR3: TGTGCCAGCAGCCAGGGGGTAAATAGCAATCAGCCCCAGCATTTT.

On this clonotype: This may arise from a read error, as a much more abundant clone is one base away. This chain uses TRBV20-1 with TRBJ2-7, with TRBD1 identical over 7 bases. CDR3 length: 14 residues. CDR1 and CDR2 from the germline V gene are DFQATT and SNEGSKA (reference sequence). CDR3 loop: CNAVRQGAPYEQYF. The DNA for the CDR3 is TGCAATGCAGTAAGACAGGGAGCCCCCTACGAGCAGTACTTC.

In this sample, this clonotype turned up many times. This chain connects TRBV19 to TRBJ2-4, with 7 nucleotides matching TRBD2. CDR1 is LNHDA, CDR2 SQIVND, per germline (reference sequence). V lost 4 bases to trimming and J lost 7 bases; unmatched junction nucleotides: 10. The CDR3 is made up of 15 amino acids. The CDR3 DNA is TGTGCCAGTAGTACCACCTCCTACGGGAGGAACATTCAGTACTTC. It is translated as CASSTTSYGRNIQYF.

A few counts support this clonotype. The chain recombines TRBV9 with TRBJ1-6, with TRBD1 identical over 7 bases. With V trimmed by 4 bases and J by 4 bases, 8 bases remained unmatched. CDR1 and CDR2 from the germline V gene are SGDLS and YYNGEE. This CDR3 spans 16 amino acids. In DNA form, the CDR3 reads TGTGCCAGCAGCTCGGGGGTGGGACAGTATAATTCACCCCTCCACTTT. As protein: CASSSGVGQYNSPLHF.

There are a few counts of this clonotype. The rearrangement links TRBV4-1 to TRBJ2-3, with TRBD2 matching 11 bases. Germline CDR1 reads MGHRA; CDR2 reads YSYEKL. This CDR3 has 16 amino acids. Losses at the gene ends were 0 bases for V and 8 bases for J; bases not matched to a gene: 7. As DNA, the CDR3 is TGCGCCAGCAGCCAAGATTCCCTAGCGGGAGGCGGTACGCAGTATTTT. Protein: CASSQDSLAGGGTQYF.

The chain is built from TRBV12-3 or TRBV12-4 and TRBJ1-4; D remains unclear. The CDR3 covers 12 residues. Trimming stripped 5 bases from V and 7 bases from J, with 8 bases between. This chain's CDR3 is CASSPAFEKLFF. In DNA, the CDR3 is TGTGCCAGCAGTCCAGCGTTTGAAAAACTGTTTTTT.

This clonotype was recorded many times. The V gene is TRBV20-1, the J gene TRBJ2-3, with D possibly called TRBD1 or TRBD2 (6 bases each). CDR3 size: 14 residues. V was cut by 1 base and J by 6 bases, with 14 bases left in between. Germline lookup yields CDR1 DFQATT and CDR2 SNEGSKA (reference sequence). The CDR3 region has the DNA TGCAGTGCTAGAGTTGCGGGACACATCGATACGCAGTATTTT. Translating it yields CSARVAGHIDTQYF.

The rearrangement links TRBV28 to TRBJ1-1; D possibly corresponds to TRBD1 (5 bases). V shed 5 bases and J shed 7 bases, with 23 bases lying between them. Germline CDR1 is MDHEN and CDR2 is SYDVKM. The CDR3 totals 16 residues. The CDR3 sequence is CASSRLKGSGVNEAFF. DNA for the CDR3: TGTGCCAGCAGTCGCCTCAAAGGGTCGGGGGTCAATGAAGCTTTCTTT.

This clonotype has ten or more counts. This sequence joins TRBV2 and TRBJ2-5; D gene ambiguous. Germline V gives CDR1 SNHLY, CDR2 FYNNEI. Trimming left V 7 bases short and J 1 base short, with 4 bases between. The CDR3 is made up of 11 amino acids. The CDR3 DNA reads TGTGCCAGCACCAGCCAAGAGACCCAGTACTTC. Amino acids: CASTSQETQYF.

The table lists this clonotype with many counts. The chain uses TRBV27 and TRBJ2-7, with D perhaps being TRBD1 or TRBD2 (5 bases each). The germline V gene has CDR1 MNHEY and CDR2 SMNVEV (reference sequence). V gave up 5 bases and J gave up 6 bases, with 14 bases separating them. This CDR3 has 13 amino acids. The CDR3 spells CASSPGIGAEQYF. CDR3 DNA sequence: TGTGCCAGCAGTCCAGGCATCGGGGCCGAGCAGTACTTC.

This rearrangement joins TRBV27 to TRBJ2-2; TRBD2 matches at 8 bases. Germline V gene lookup returns CDR1 MNHEY and CDR2 SMNVEV (reference sequence). The CDR3 is 14 residues long. Trimming took 4 bases from V and 6 from J; bases not matched to a gene: 4. CDR3 residues: CASSSGLGAGELFF. The CDR3 nucleotides read TGTGCCAGCAGTTCGGGACTAGGGGCCGGGGAGCTGTTTTTT.

The chain links TRBV28 to TRBJ1-5, with 9 bases identical to TRBD1. Germline V gene data show CDR1 as MDHEN and CDR2 as SYDVKM. Trimming at V came to 6 bases and at J to 9 bases, leaving 12 bases not matched to a gene. The CDR3 runs 15 residues. CDR3 amino acids: CASSPRQGGSRPQHF. Written as DNA, the CDR3 is TGTGCCAGCAGCCCCCGACAGGGGGGTAGTCGGCCCCAGCATTTT.

This clonotype has more than one count but fewer than ten. The chain recombines TRBV6-6 with TRBJ1-5; D not certain. Germline assignment: CDR1 MNHNY and CDR2 SVGAGI (reference sequence). The CDR3 totals 13 residues. Trimming cost V 0 bases and J 3 bases, with 3 bases left between them. CDR3 in DNA: TGTGCCAGCAGTTACTCGGACAATCAGCCCCAGCATTTT. This codes for CASSYSDNQPQHF.

The CDR3 DNA is TGTGCCAGCAGCTTATTGGGCGGGGAAAAACTGTTTTTT. Encoded protein: CASSLLGGEKLFF. The chain is built from TRBV7-9 and TRBJ1-4, with D uncertain. Germline V gene sequence: CDR1 SEHNR, CDR2 FQNEAQ (reference sequence). CDR3 length equals 13 residues. Trimming shortened V by 2 bases and J by 8 bases, and 9 bases separated the two germline ends.

This clonotype came up many times. CDR3 residues: CASSLQTSGINEQFF. The CDR3 nucleotides read TGTGCCAGCAGCTTACAGACTAGCGGGATCAATGAGCAGTTCTTC. The chain combines TRBV7-3 with TRBJ2-1, with 11 bases matching TRBD2. Germline CDR1 SGHTA, CDR2 FQGTGA. The CDR3 runs 15 residues. V lost 2 bases to trimming and J lost 6 bases; unmatched junction nucleotides: 3.

Concerning this clonotype: A much larger clonotype is one base distant, so this may be a read error. The rearrangement joins TRBV4-2 to TRBJ1-3, with D tentatively TRBD1 (6 bases). Between the trimmed V and J ends, which lost 3 bases and 3 bases, there was a span of 18 bases. The germline gives CDR1 LGHNA, CDR2 YNFKEQ. This CDR3 region has 17 residues. CDR3 sequence reads: CASSQEQGTSFGNTIYF. In nucleotides, the CDR3 is TGTGCCAGCAGCCAGGAGCAGGGGACTAGCTTTGGAAACACCATATATTTT.

This clonotype was found many times. The chain has TRBV7-2 and TRBJ2-2; D uncertain. The V gene lost 5 bases and the J gene lost 6 bases, with 16 bases spanning the gap. The CDR3 runs to 15 residues. Looked up from germline, CDR1 is SGHTA and CDR2 is FQGNSA. The CDR3 region is CASSARASGAGELFF. In nucleotides, the CDR3 is TGTGCCAGCAGCGCCAGAGCTAGTGGGGCCGGGGAGCTGTTTTTT.

This sequence joins TRBV7-2 and TRBJ2-3; 7 bases map to TRBD2. V trimming: 6 bases; J trimming: 2 bases; junction bases outside the gene matches: 8. Germline CDR1 is SGHTA and CDR2 is FQGNSA. This CDR3 spans 15 amino acids. CDR3 DNA sequence: TGTGCCAGCAGGACTCCGGGACTACTCACAGATACGCAGTATTTT. Amino acids: CASRTPGLLTDTQYF.

This clonotype was found many times. In nucleotides, the CDR3 is TGTGCCAGCAGCTCGAATCGCCTAGGGGGTGAGACCCAGTACTTC. Translation: CASSSNRLGGETQYF. This chain joins TRBV7-2 and TRBJ2-5; D possibly corresponds to TRBD1 (6 bases). V lost 4 bases and J 5 bases, leaving 17 bases between the germline ends. Germline loops: CDR1 SGHTA, CDR2 FQGNSA. The CDR3 sequence is 15 residues long.

The CDR3 reads CASRTHGTGEGNTIYF. DNA of the CDR3: TGTGCCAGCAGAACCCATGGGACAGGGGAGGGAAACACCATATATTTT. V gene TRBV12-3 or TRBV12-4 combines with J gene TRBJ1-3; 10 positions agree with TRBD1. The CDR3 loop spans 16 amino acids. V lost 6 bases, J lost 4 bases, and 9 bases stayed unmatched.